This is a list of T cell receptor beta chains from one sample in a study of CD8+CD57+ T cells in acquired aplastic anemia. TCRdb re-called the reads with MiXCR, one entry per CDR3 protein. The data show more than 150,000 distinct CDR3 sequences, around half seen once. The sample taken for sequencing was sorted CD4+, CD8+, or CD8+CD57+ T cells (not recorded which) from PBMCs. These receptors were obtained from a human donor in good health. CDR3s include the opening cysteine and the closing phenylalanine or tryptophan. A D gene is named only where the DNA matches it firmly. Expanded clones get a size class; other rows say once, few or many, or leave the size out.

size: NA; V: TRBV18; J: TRBJ2-5; D: NA; DNA: TGTGCCAGCTCACCATTCGGACAAGGGGAGACCCAGTACTTC; CDR3: CASSPFGQGETQYF
size: NA; V: TRBV12-5; J: TRBJ1-3; D: TRBD1; DNA: TGTGCTAGTGGTTTGGGGATAGGGACAGGGGTCGACACCATATATTTT; CDR3: CASGLGIGTGVDTIYF
size: few; V: TRBV9; J: TRBJ1-6; D: NA; DNA: TGTGCCAGCAGCGAGTACCCGTCCGTGGGAAATTCACCCCTCCACTTT; CDR3: CASSEYPSVGNSPLHF
size: many; V: TRBV5-8; J: TRBJ2-1; D: NA; DNA: TGTGCCAGCAGCACGGACGGGAATGAGCAGTTCTTC; CDR3: CASSTDGNEQFF
size: once; V: TRBV10-3; J: TRBJ1-1; D: NA; DNA: TGTGCCATCAGCGGGAGGGGAGCTGAAGCTTTCTTT; CDR3: CAISGRGAEAFF
size: NA; V: TRBV4-1; J: TRBJ2-7; D: TRBD1; DNA: TGCGCCAGCAGCCAAGACCGGGGACAGGGAAGCTCCTACGAGCAGTACTTC; CDR3: CASSQDRGQGSSYEQYF
size: NA; V: TRBV19; J: TRBJ1-2; D: NA; DNA: TGTGCCAGCGAGCTCCCAAACTATGGCTACACCTTC; CDR3: CASELPNYGYTF
size: NA; V: TRBV7-9; J: TRBJ2-7; D: NA; DNA: TGCGCCAGCAGGAGGGGATACGAGCAGTACTTC; CDR3: CASRRGYEQYF
size: many; V: TRBV2; J: TRBJ1-4; D: NA; DNA: TGTGCCAGCACTCGGACGGGGGAAAAACTGTTTTTT; CDR3: CASTRTGEKLFF
size: NA; V: TRBV25-1; J: TRBJ2-5; D: NA; DNA: TGTGCCAGCAGTGAGCTGCGGTCACAAGAGACCCAGTACTTC; CDR3: CASSELRSQETQYF